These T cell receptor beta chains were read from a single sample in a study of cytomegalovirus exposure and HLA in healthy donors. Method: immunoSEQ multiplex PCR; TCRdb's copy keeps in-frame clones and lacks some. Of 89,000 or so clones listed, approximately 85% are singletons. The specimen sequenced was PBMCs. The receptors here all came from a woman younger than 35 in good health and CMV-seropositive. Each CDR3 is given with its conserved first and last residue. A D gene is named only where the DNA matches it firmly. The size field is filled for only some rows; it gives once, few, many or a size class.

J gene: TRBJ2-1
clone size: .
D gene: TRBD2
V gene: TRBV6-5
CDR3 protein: CASSDSGSNEQFF
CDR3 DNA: TGTGCCAGCAGTGATAGCGGGAGTAATGAGCAGTTCTTC

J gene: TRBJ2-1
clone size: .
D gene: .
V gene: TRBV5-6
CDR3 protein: CASSLSLGLNLNEQFF
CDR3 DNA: TGTGCCAGCAGCTTGAGTTTGGGACTCAACCTCAATGAGCAGTTCTTC

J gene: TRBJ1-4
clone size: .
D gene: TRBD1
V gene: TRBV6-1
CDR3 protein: CASRDYRGTNEKLFF
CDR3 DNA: TGTGCCAGCAGGGACTACAGGGGCACTAATGAAAAACTGTTTTTT

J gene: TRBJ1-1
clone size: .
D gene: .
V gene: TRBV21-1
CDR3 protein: CASSKREQVNTEAFF
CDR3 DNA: TGTGCCAGCAGCAAACGAGAACAGGTGAACACTGAAGCTTTCTTT

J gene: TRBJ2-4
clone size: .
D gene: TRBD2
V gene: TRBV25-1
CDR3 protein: CASSEYPQRGDKNIQYF
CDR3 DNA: TGTGCCAGCAGTGAATATCCCCAGCGGGGGGACAAAAACATTCAGTACTTC

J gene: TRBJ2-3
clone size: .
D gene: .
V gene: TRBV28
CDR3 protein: CASSLGGAVRDTQYF
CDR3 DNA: TGTGCCAGCAGTTTAGGGGGCGCTGTCAGAGATACGCAGTATTTT

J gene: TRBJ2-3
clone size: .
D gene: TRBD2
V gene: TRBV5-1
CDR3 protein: CASSSRLAADTQYF
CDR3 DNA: TGCGCCAGCAGCTCGCGACTAGCCGCAGATACGCAGTATTTT

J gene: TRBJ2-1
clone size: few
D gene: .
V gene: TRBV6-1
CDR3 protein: CASRDREGNEQFF
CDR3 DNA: TGTGCCAGCAGGGACAGGGAGGGCAATGAGCAGTTCTTC

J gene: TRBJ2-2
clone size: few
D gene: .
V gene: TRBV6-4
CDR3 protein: CASSDSGQNTGELFF
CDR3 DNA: TGTGCCAGCAGTGACTCGGGACAAAACACCGGGGAGCTGTTTTTT

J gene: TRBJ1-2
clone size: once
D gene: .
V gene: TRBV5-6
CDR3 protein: CASSQGDRALYGYTF
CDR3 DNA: TGTGCCAGCAGCCAGGGCGACAGAGCCCTCTATGGCTACACCTTC

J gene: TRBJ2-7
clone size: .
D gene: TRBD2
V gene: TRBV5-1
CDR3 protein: CASSPRTSGSYEQYF
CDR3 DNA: TGCGCCAGCAGCCCCCGGACTAGCGGATCCTACGAGCAGTACTTC

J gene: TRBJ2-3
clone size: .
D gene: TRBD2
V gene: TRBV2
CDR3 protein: CASSGPSGVVTDTQYF
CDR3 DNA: TGTGCCAGCAGTGGCCCAAGCGGGGTCGTTACAGATACGCAGTATTTT

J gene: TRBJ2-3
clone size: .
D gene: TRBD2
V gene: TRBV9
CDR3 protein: CASSGRKREGREAQYF
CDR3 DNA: TGTGCCAGCAGCGGACGGAAGCGGGAGGGCCGGGAAGCGCAGTATTTT

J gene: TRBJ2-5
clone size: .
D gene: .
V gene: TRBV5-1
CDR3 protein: CASSLGGVQETQYF
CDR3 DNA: TGCGCCAGCAGCTTGGGCGGGGTACAAGAGACCCAGTACTTC